Presented here are 28 T cell receptor beta chains from one specimen sequenced in a study of shared clonotypes between healthy human individuals. Sequenced by immunoSEQ multiplex PCR; TCRdb stores in-frame clones only, minus some. In the table there are about 2 million clones, over 85% of which are singletons. As defined, naive CD8 cells were CD45RO-negative and positively selected for CCR7, with terminally differentiated effector memory CD45RA+ cells excluded. Sequencing was done on a sample of naive CD8+ T cells sorted from blood. The receptor set was obtained from a man aged 18-30 years in good health.

This clone was observed a single time. The chain uses TRBV14 and TRBJ2-1; 7 bases are a match to TRBD2. Germline V gene lookup returns CDR1 SGHDN and CDR2 FVKESK. CDR3 length equals 15 residues. V lost 1 base and J lost 3; bases outside the gene matches: 3. The CDR3: CASSQVPGGYNEQFF. Here the CDR3 DNA reads TGTGCCAGCAGCCAAGTCCCGGGGGGCTACAATGAGCAGTTCTTC.

J is TRBJ2-7 and V is TRBV13, with D uncertain. This CDR3 has 13 amino acids. Germline assignment: CDR1 PRHDT and CDR2 FYEKMQ (reference sequence). The V and J ends lost 2 bases and 3 bases respectively, with 8 bases between them. This chain's CDR3 is CASSLWSGYEQYF. The CDR3 coding sequence is TGTGCCAGCAGCTTATGGTCCGGCTACGAGCAGTACTTC.

This chain uses TRBV19 with TRBJ1-5; D might be TRBD1 (5 bases). Between the trimmed V and J ends, which lost 6 bases and 6 bases, there was a span of 12 bases. Germline CDR1 and CDR2: LNHDA and SQIVND (reference sequence). This CDR3 is built from 13 residues. The CDR3 protein is CASSPRGGQPQHF. The CDR3 coding sequence is TGTGCCAGTAGCCCACGGGGGGGTCAGCCCCAGCATTTT.

The rearrangement links TRBV11-2 to TRBJ1-1; no clear D gene. Trimming took 1 base from V and 0 from J, leaving 12 bases between them. The germline V gene encodes CDR1 SGHAT and CDR2 FQNNGV. This CDR3 spans 16 amino acids. CDR3 DNA sequence: TGTGCCAGCAGCTTAGGGGCTCTCGGGGTGAACACTGAAGCTTTCTTT. The encoded protein is CASSLGALGVNTEAFF.

The V call is TRBV7-9, the J call TRBJ2-5; 7 bases line up with TRBD2. V trimming: 5 bases; J trimming: 5 bases; junction bases outside the gene matches: 8. CDR3 length: 14 amino acids. Per the germline V gene, CDR1 is SEHNR and CDR2 is FQNEAQ (reference sequence). The chain's CDR3 is CASSQGGPGETQYF. As DNA, the CDR3 is TGTGCCAGCAGCCAGGGAGGGCCAGGGGAGACCCAGTACTTC.

The chain links TRBV27 to TRBJ1-1; D is undetermined. Trimming shortened V by 1 base and J by 4 bases, and 10 bases separated the two germline ends. The germline V gene encodes CDR1 MNHEY and CDR2 SMNVEV (reference sequence). The CDR3 sequence is 14 residues long. In DNA, the CDR3 is TGTGCCAGCAGTTTATATTGGTCGGGCACTGAAGCTTTCTTT. Amino acid sequence: CASSLYWSGTEAFF.

The rearrangement uses TRBV20-1 and TRBJ2-5; the D call may be TRBD1 or TRBD2 (5 bases each). Germline CDR1 reads DFQATT; CDR2 reads SNEGSKA (reference sequence). The CDR3 contains 11 residues. CDR3 in DNA: TGCGGTGGGGGAGAGGGAGAGACCCAGTACTTC. This gives the protein CGGGEGETQYF.

The CDR3 DNA reads as TGTGCCAGCAGCCCTGTTCTTGGGACTAGCGGTATGTCGTTCGAGCAGTACTTC. It translates to CASSPVLGTSGMSFEQYF. V usage is TRBV7-9 and J usage is TRBJ2-7, with 11 bases identical to TRBD2. The CDR3 sequence is 18 residues long. Trimming at V came to 5 bases and at J to 6 bases, leaving 18 bases not matched to a gene. In germline, CDR1 is SEHNR, CDR2 FQNEAQ (reference sequence).

The chain has TRBV5-4 and TRBJ2-5; possibly TRBD2 for D (5 bases). This CDR3 contains 16 residues. Trimming took 5 bases from V and 1 from J, leaving 18 bases between them. The germline V gene encodes CDR1 SGHNT and CDR2 YYREEE (reference sequence). The CDR3 here is CASRPFEFSAQETQYF. The CDR3 DNA sequence: TGTGCCAGCAGACCTTTTGAGTTTAGCGCCCAAGAGACCCAGTACTTC.

This CDR3 is CASSLIPSRQEKLFF. The CDR3 coding sequence is TGTGCCAGCAGTTTAATTCCGAGCCGGCAAGAAAAACTGTTTTTT. This rearrangement joins TRBV27 to TRBJ1-4; D not resolved. Between the trimmed V and J ends, which lost 2 bases and 8 bases, there was a span of 15 bases. Germline V gene sequence: CDR1 MNHEY, CDR2 SMNVEV (reference sequence). The CDR3 is 15 residues long.

Details on this clone: Within the sample, other DNA sequences also encode this same CDR3. The V gene is TRBV6-1, the J gene TRBJ2-7; D gene unclear. The CDR3 consists of 12 residues. Trimming shortened V by 2 bases and J by 1 base, and 3 bases separated the two germline ends. Germline CDR1 and CDR2: MNHNS and SASEGT. The CDR3 sequence is CASSEWSYEQYF. The CDR3 coding sequence is TGTGCCAGCAGTGAATGGTCCTACGAGCAGTACTTC.

The rearrangement uses TRBV5-4 and TRBJ1-2; maybe TRBD1 (5 bases). The CDR3 runs 16 residues. The V end was cut by 7 bases, the J end by 0 bases, with 19 bases between. Per the germline V gene, CDR1 is SGHNT and CDR2 is YYREEE (reference sequence). CDR3 in amino acids: CASWRGDNFPNYGYTF. For the CDR3, the DNA is TGTGCCAGCTGGAGGGGCGACAATTTCCCTAACTATGGCTACACCTTC.

J is TRBJ2-1 and V is TRBV28; 7 bases map to TRBD2. Per germline, CDR1 MDHEN and CDR2 SYDVKM. There are 16 residues in the CDR3. V shed 6 bases, J shed 8 bases, and the junction held 16 bases outside the gene matches. CDR3 DNA sequence: TGTGCCAGCAGCACTGGGCCGGGCGGGAGTTTAGATGAGCAGTTCTTC. It encodes CASSTGPGGSLDEQFF.

The J gene is TRBJ2-7, the V gene TRBV6-5; D possibly corresponds to TRBD2 (7 bases). This CDR3 contains 12 residues. Trimming removed 5 bases at V and 5 bases at J, with 10 bases between. The germline CDR1 and CDR2 sequences are MNHEY and SVGAGI. In nucleotides, the CDR3 is TGTGCCAGCAGTGGGGGGGCCGACGAGCAGTACTTC. Protein sequence: CASSGGADEQYF.

This chain joins TRBV13 and TRBJ2-1; possible D gene TRBD1, 6 bases. Germline values: CDR1 PRHDT, CDR2 FYEKMQ (reference sequence). This CDR3 has 14 residues. The V end lost 5 bases, the J end lost 3 bases, and 11 bases lay between the germline ends. The DNA of the CDR3 is TGTGCCAGCAGCCCCCGGGACATCTACAATGAGCAGTTCTTC. Protein: CASSPRDIYNEQFF.

The V and J genes are TRBV28 and TRBJ1-2; TRBD1 might be the D (6 bases). The CDR3 sequence is 15 residues long. The germline gives CDR1 MDHEN, CDR2 SYDVKM. The V end lost 5 bases, the J end lost 2 bases, and 15 bases lay between the germline ends. In nucleotides, the CDR3 is TGTGCCAGCAGTCTGGCAGGGGCCGACAACTATGGCTACACCTTC. It translates to CASSLAGADNYGYTF.

The chain joins TRBV4-1 to TRBJ2-3; D ambiguous. Germline V gives CDR1 MGHRA, CDR2 YSYEKL. Trimming took 4 bases from V and 0 from J, leaving 11 bases between them. This CDR3 has 15 amino acids. The CDR3 nucleotides are TGCGCCAGCAGCCTATACTCTGCTAGCACAGATACGCAGTATTTT. It translates to CASSLYSASTDTQYF.

The CDR3 DNA follows: TGTGCCAGCAGCCTCAGGAGCTCCTACGAGCAGTACTTC. This sequence encodes CASSLRSSYEQYF. The gene calls are TRBV9 and TRBJ2-7; D is undetermined. Trimming removed 4 bases from V and 0 bases from J, with 8 bases in between. Germline CDR1 and CDR2: SGDLS and YYNGEE. This CDR3 has 13 amino acids. The complete variable domain, with remaining parts taken from reference TRBV9 and TRBJ2-7, reads DSGVTQTPKHLITATGQRVTLRCSPRSGDLSVYWYQQSLDQGLQFLIQYYNGEERAKGNILERFSAQQFPDLHSELNLSSLELGDSALYFCASSLRSSYEQYFGPGTRLTVT.

V gene TRBV5-6 combines with J gene TRBJ2-7, with TRBD1 as a possible D gene (5 bases). The CDR3 length is 15 residues. Trimming stripped 3 bases from V and 0 bases from J, with 13 bases between. The germline V gene has CDR1 SGHDT and CDR2 YYEEEE. CDR3 residues: CASSYPTGDSYEQYF. DNA of the CDR3: TGTGCCAGCAGCTACCCTACAGGAGACTCCTACGAGCAGTACTTC.

This chain joins TRBV27 and TRBJ1-1; D perhaps matches TRBD1 (5 bases). V lost 5 bases, J lost 6 bases, and 16 bases lay in between. The CDR3 extends over 14 amino acids. Germline V gene lookup returns CDR1 MNHEY and CDR2 SMNVEV (reference sequence). The DNA for the CDR3 is TGTGCCAGCAGTCGTCTTGGCAGGGCCGCTGAAGCTTTCTTT. This sequence encodes CASSRLGRAAEAFF.

This chain connects TRBV6-1 to TRBJ2-2; TRBD1 aligns across 8 bases. The V gene end was trimmed by 0 bases and the J gene end by 6 bases; junction bases not matched to a gene: 6. CDR1 and CDR2 from the germline V gene are MNHNS and SASEGT. The CDR3 totals 16 residues. The CDR3 nucleotides are TGTGCCAGCAGTGAAGCGGTAGACAGGGGTCCCGGGGAGCTGTTTTTT. This gives the protein CASSEAVDRGPGELFF.

This clone was recorded only once. CDR3 sequence reads: CATSSLPGGGDSGANVLTF. The CDR3 coding sequence is TGTGCCACCAGCAGCCTCCCAGGAGGGGGAGACTCTGGGGCCAACGTCCTGACTTTC. This chain joins TRBV15 and TRBJ2-6, with D perhaps TRBD1 or TRBD2 (6 bases each). Germline V gene data show CDR1 as LNHNV and CDR2 as YYDKDF (reference sequence). The germline V and J ends were trimmed by 3 bases and 0 bases, with 18 bases remaining between them. The CDR3 sequence is 19 residues long.

This chain joins TRBV13 and TRBJ2-1; tentatively, D is TRBD1 (7 bases). The V gene's germline CDR1 is PRHDT and CDR2 FYEKMQ (reference sequence). V shed 1 base and J shed 8 bases, with 12 bases lying between them. CDR3 length: 14 residues. For the CDR3, the DNA is TGTGCCAGCAGCTTAGTCCAGGGGGGAGATGAGCAGTTCTTC. This translates into CASSLVQGGDEQFF.

The CDR3, as DNA: TGTGCCAGCAGCCCCGGGACGGACATCTACGAGCAGTACTTC. This codes for CASSPGTDIYEQYF. The rearrangement links TRBV7-6 to TRBJ2-7, with D perhaps TRBD1 or TRBD2 (5 bases each). The CDR3 covers 14 residues. Germline V lookup: CDR1 SGHVS, CDR2 FNYEAQ. V gave up 5 bases and J gave up 3 bases, with 14 bases separating them.

Note on this clone: Other nucleotide sequences from this sample produce the same CDR3. J is TRBJ2-7 and V is TRBV6-5, with D perhaps assigned TRBD1 or TRBD2 (5 bases each). Germline CDR1 and CDR2: MNHEY and SVGAGI. This CDR3 region has 13 residues. V shed 3 bases and J shed 3 bases, with 9 bases lying between them. CDR3 nucleotide sequence: TGTGCCAGCAGTTATGGGACCAACTACGAGCAGTACTTC. It yields the protein CASSYGTNYEQYF.

V gene TRBV13 combines with J gene TRBJ2-7, with D tentatively TRBD2 (6 bases). V lost 6 bases and J lost 4, with 22 bases in between. In germline, CDR1 is PRHDT, CDR2 FYEKMQ (reference sequence). The CDR3 has 16 amino acids. CDR3 nucleotide sequence: TGTGCCAGCAGAACTTCTGATGGCGGGGTAAGGTACGAGCAGTACTTC. Its translation: CASRTSDGGVRYEQYF.

The CDR3 sequence: CASSLQGLAFGETQYF. The CDR3 nucleotides are TGTGCCAGCAGTCTACAGGGACTAGCGTTCGGGGAGACCCAGTACTTC. V usage is TRBV28 and J usage is TRBJ2-5, with TRBD2 identical over 10 bases. This CDR3 is built from 16 residues. In germline, CDR1 is MDHEN, CDR2 SYDVKM. Trimming at V came to 5 bases and at J to 5 bases, leaving 11 bases not matched to a gene.

This rearrangement joins TRBV15 to TRBJ2-3; D is undetermined. This CDR3 region has 13 residues. The germline V gene has CDR1 LNHNV and CDR2 YYDKDF (reference sequence). Trimming removed 11 bases at V and 5 bases at J, with 17 bases between. CDR3 protein: CAAGLVGGDTQYF. The CDR3 bases are TGTGCCGCCGGGCTAGTCGGCGGAGATACGCAGTATTTT.